Listed below are T cell receptor beta chains from one sample, sequenced in a study of T cell responses to AZD1222 COVID-19 vaccine. The protocol was immunoSEQ multiplex PCR, while the TCRdb copy is restricted to in-frame clones and leaves out a portion. The profile shows about 110,000 clones, roughly 90% of them singletons. The sequencing here drew on peripheral blood, taken on day 0 of MenACWY control vaccination. Source of these receptors: an adult in good health. Both conserved end residues are part of each CDR3. A D gene is named only where the DNA matches it firmly. Part of the rows lack a size; the others show once, few, many or a class for expanded clones.

clone size,V gene,J gene,D gene,CDR3 protein,CDR3 DNA
.,TRBV12-5,TRBJ2-5,TRBD2,CASGWTSGERWETQYF,TGTGCTAGTGGTTGGACTAGCGGGGAACGGTGGGAGACCCAGTACTTC
.,TRBV7-3,TRBJ1-2,TRBD1,CASSSQGRGLDGYTF,TGTGCCAGCAGCTCACAGGGGAGGGGCCTAGATGGCTACACCTTC
.,TRBV7-2,TRBJ2-7,.,CASSHGSYEQYF,TGTGCCAGCAGCCACGGTTCGTACGAGCAGTACTTC
.,TRBV28,TRBJ1-1,.,CASSLYLGHEAFF,TGTGCCAGCAGCCTATACCTAGGTCACGAAGCTTTCTTT
.,TRBV2,TRBJ2-3,TRBD2,CASRLAGGSTDTQYF,TGTGCCAGCAGACTAGCGGGGGGGAGCACAGATACGCAGTATTTT
.,TRBV28,TRBJ2-7,.,CASSLGQGYEQYF,TGTGCCAGCAGTCTAGGGCAGGGCTACGAGCAGTACTTC
.,TRBV5-1,TRBJ2-5,.,CASSINSEETQYF,TGCGCCAGCAGCATCAACTCGGAAGAGACCCAGTACTTC
.,TRBV19,TRBJ1-2,.,CASSPSGGRNYGYTF,TGTGCCAGTAGCCCATCGGGGGGACGGAACTATGGCTACACCTTC
.,TRBV7-3,TRBJ2-3,.,CASSIGYGGEDTQYF,TGTGCCAGCAGTATAGGGTACGGGGGTGAGGATACGCAGTATTTT
.,TRBV7-7,TRBJ2-1,.,CASSLGGWESSYNEQFF,TGTGCTAGCAGCTTAGGAGGGTGGGAAAGCTCCTACAATGAGCAGTTCTTC
.,TRBV7-9,TRBJ1-4,.,CASSVSISDEKLFF,TGTGCCAGCAGCGTTTCAATCTCGGATGAAAAACTGTTTTTT
few,TRBV2,TRBJ1-1,.,CASSGDLVVIEAFF,TGTGCCAGCAGTGGGGACCTGGTGGTCATTGAAGCTTTCTTT
.,TRBV7-2,TRBJ1-1,.,CASSLVGQQEAFF,TGTGCCAGCAGCTTAGTAGGACAGCAAGAAGCTTTCTTT
.,TRBV5-1,TRBJ1-1,.,CASSFTGRTEAFF,TGCGCCAGCAGCTTCACAGGGAGGACTGAAGCTTTCTTT
.,TRBV4-1,TRBJ2-1,TRBD2,CASSQDETSGGPLRRVREQFF,TGCGCCAGCAGCCAAGACGAAACTAGCGGGGGGCCTCTAAGGAGGGTACGAGAGCAGTTCTTC
.,TRBV25-1,TRBJ2-7,.,CASSDNGRGASSYEQYF,TGTGCCAGCAGTGATAATGGACGCGGGGCTTCATCCTACGAGCAGTACTTC
.,TRBV9,TRBJ2-6,.,CASSISSGANVLTF,TGTGCCAGCAGCATAAGCTCTGGGGCCAACGTCCTGACTTTC
.,TRBV6-5,TRBJ2-7,.,CASSYQVSTGDEQYF,TGTGCCAGCAGTTATCAGGTCTCCACCGGCGACGAGCAGTACTTC
.,TRBV5-1,TRBJ2-3,.,CASREGPSNTDTQYF,TGCGCCAGTAGAGAGGGACCGTCCAACACAGATACGCAGTATTTT
.,TRBV10-3,TRBJ1-5,.,CAISEGGGGNQPQHF,TGTGCCATCAGTGAGGGGGGGGGAGGCAATCAGCCCCAGCATTTT
.,TRBV4-1,TRBJ2-2,.,CASSLKSNTGELFF,TGCGCCAGCAGCCTAAAGTCGAACACCGGGGAGCTGTTTTTT
.,TRBV4-1,TRBJ1-4,.,CASSHSPEGQSNEKLFF,TGCGCCAGCAGCCACTCCCCTGAGGGGCAATCTAATGAAAAACTGTTTTTT
once,TRBV6-5,TRBJ1-1,.,CASSYSLGNTEAFF,TGTGCCAGCAGTTACTCTCTGGGGAACACTGAAGCTTTCTTT
.,TRBV29-1,TRBJ1-1,.,CSVEPEPLNTEAFF,TGCAGCGTTGAACCGGAGCCTCTGAACACTGAAGCTTTCTTT
.,TRBV23-1,TRBJ2-7,TRBD1,CASSHLRQGTYEQYF,TGCGCCAGCAGTCACCTCAGACAGGGAACCTACGAGCAGTACTTC
once,TRBV19,TRBJ1-1,.,CASSPGTSPLTTEAFF,TGTGCCAGTAGTCCCGGGACGAGTCCTCTCACCACTGAAGCTTTCTTT